This T cell receptor (beta chain) is from a study of blood T cells in healthy people across ages. About this clonotype: Its antigen is not known.

The CDR3 has 10 amino acids. A second about 6 to 12 cycle PCR used barcoded and J-beta primers. TCRdb fed the 5' RACE reads into MiXCR, producing one record per CDR3 protein. The sample contains 800,000 to 950,000 distinct CDR3 sequences, roughly 50% of which appear only once. Study-wide results and caveats: There was a strong correlation between TCR beta diversity and naive T cell percentage.

This sequence originates from a man aged 25 to 40 in good health. Sequencing input: blood. The chain carries TRBV21-1 and TRBJ1-6. TRBV21-1 is noted as a pseudogene. CDR3 amino acids: CASSNSPLHF. In DNA form, the CDR3 reads TGTGCCAGCAGCAATTCACCCCTCCACTTT.